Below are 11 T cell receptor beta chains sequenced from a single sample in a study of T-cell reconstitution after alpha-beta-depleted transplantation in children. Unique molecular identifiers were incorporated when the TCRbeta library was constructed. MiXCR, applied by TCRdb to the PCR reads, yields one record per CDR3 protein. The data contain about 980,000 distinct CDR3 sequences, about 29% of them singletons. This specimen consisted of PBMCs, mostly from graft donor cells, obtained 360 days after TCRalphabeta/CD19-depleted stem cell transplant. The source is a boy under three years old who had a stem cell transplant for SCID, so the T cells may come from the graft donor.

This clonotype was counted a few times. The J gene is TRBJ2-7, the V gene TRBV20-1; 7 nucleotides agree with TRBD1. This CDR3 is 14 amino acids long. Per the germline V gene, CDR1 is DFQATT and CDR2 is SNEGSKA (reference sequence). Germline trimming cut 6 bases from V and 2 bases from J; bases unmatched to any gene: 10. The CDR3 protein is CSAEPGQSPYEQYF. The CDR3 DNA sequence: TGCAGTGCGGAGCCGGGACAGAGTCCCTACGAGCAGTACTTC.

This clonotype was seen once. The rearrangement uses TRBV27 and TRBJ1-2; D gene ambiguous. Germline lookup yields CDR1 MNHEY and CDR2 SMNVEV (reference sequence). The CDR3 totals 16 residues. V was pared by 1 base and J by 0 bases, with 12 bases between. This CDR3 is CASSLYGYLSNYGYTF. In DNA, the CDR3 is TGTGCCAGCAGTTTATATGGCTACCTCTCTAACTATGGCTACACCTTC.

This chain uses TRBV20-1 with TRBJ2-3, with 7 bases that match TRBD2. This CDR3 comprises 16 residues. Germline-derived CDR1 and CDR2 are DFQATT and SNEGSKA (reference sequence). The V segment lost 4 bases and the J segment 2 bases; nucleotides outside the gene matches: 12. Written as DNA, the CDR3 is TGCAGTGCTATGCCGCGGGAGCGGACCTACACAGATACGCAGTATTTT. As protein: CSAMPRERTYTDTQYF.

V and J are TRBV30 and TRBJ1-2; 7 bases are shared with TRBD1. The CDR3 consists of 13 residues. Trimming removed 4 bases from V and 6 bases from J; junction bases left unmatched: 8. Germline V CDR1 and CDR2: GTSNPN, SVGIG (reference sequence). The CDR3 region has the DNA TGTGCCTGGACTCGTACAGGGGTAGATGGCTACACCTTC. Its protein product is CAWTRTGVDGYTF.

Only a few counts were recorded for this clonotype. As DNA, the CDR3 is TGTGCCAGCAGTTTATTCGTAGGACAGGGGACCTACGAGCAGTACTTC. This encodes CASSLFVGQGTYEQYF. The J gene is TRBJ2-7, the V gene TRBV28; TRBD1 aligns across 9 bases. The trim removed 1 base at V and 2 bases at J, leaving 6 bases unmatched. The CDR3 has 16 amino acids. The germline V gene encodes CDR1 MDHEN and CDR2 SYDVKM. Supplemented by reference TRBV28 and TRBJ2-7, the full variable domain reads DVKVTQSSRYLVKRTGEKVFLECVQDMDHENMFWYRQDPGLGLRLIYFSYDVKMKEKGDIPEGYSVSREKKERFSLILESASTNQTSMYLCASSLFVGQGTYEQYFGPGTRLTVT.

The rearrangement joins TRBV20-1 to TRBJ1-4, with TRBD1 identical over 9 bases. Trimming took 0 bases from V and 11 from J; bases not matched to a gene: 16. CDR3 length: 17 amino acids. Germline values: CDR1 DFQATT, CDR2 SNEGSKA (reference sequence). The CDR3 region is CSARDMGSGQGGPKLFF. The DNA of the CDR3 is TGCAGTGCTAGAGATATGGGGTCGGGACAGGGAGGTCCGAAACTGTTTTTT.

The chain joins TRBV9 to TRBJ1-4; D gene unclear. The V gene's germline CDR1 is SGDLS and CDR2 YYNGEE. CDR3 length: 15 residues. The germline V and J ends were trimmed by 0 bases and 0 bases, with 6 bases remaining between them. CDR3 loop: CASSVGVATNEKLFF. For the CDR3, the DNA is TGTGCCAGCAGCGTAGGGGTTGCAACTAATGAAAAACTGTTTTTT.

The CDR3 DNA sequence: TGTGCCAGCAGTCGACAGATTAGCTATGGCTACACCTTC. Encoded protein: CASSRQISYGYTF. This chain uses TRBV12-3 or TRBV12-4 with TRBJ1-2; tentatively, D is TRBD1 (5 bases). The CDR3 length is 13 residues. The V end lost 5 bases, the J end lost 4 bases, and 11 bases lay between the germline ends.

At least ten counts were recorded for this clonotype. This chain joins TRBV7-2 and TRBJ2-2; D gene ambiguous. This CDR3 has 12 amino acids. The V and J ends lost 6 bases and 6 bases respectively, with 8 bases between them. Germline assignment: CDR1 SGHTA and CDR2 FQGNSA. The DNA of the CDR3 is TGTGCCAGCAGGTGGAATGCCGGGGAGCTGTTTTTT. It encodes CASRWNAGELFF.

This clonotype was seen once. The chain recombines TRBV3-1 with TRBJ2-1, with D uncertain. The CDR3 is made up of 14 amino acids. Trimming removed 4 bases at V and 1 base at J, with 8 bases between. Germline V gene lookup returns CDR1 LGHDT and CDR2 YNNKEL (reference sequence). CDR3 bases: TGTGCCAGCAGCCTCTTATGGTCCTACAATGAGCAGTTCTTC. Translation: CASSLLWSYNEQFF.

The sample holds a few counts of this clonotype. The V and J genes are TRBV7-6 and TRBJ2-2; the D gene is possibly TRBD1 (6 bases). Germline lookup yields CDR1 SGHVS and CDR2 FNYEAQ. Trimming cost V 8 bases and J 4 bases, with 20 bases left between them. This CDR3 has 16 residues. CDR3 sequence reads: CASGSFTGLITGELFF. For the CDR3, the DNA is TGTGCCAGCGGATCCTTCACAGGGTTAATCACCGGGGAGCTGTTTTTT. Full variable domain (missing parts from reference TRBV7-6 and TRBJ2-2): GAGVSQSPRYKVTKRGQDVALRCDPISGHVSLYWYRQALGQGPEFLTYFNYEAQQDKSGLPNDRFSAERPEGSISTLTIQRTEQRDSAMYRCASGSFTGLITGELFFGEGSRLTVL.